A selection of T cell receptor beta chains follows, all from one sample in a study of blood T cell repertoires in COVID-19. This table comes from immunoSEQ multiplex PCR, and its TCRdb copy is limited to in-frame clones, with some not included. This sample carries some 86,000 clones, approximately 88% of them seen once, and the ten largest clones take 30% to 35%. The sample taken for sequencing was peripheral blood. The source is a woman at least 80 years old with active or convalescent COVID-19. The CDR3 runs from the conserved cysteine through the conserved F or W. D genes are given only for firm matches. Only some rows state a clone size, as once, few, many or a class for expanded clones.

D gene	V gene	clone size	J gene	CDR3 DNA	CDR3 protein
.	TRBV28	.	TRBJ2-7	TGTGCCAGCAGTCTACTGGGGGGGGCTGAATACGAGCAGTACTTC	CASSLLGGAEYEQYF
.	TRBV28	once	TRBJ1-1	TGTGCCAGCAGTTTTCAAGGGGTGGCTTTCTTT	CASSFQGVAFF
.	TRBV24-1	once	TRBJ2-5	TGTGCCACCAGTGATACCCGCCCAAGGGGCAAGATCCGCGAGACCCAGTACTTC	CATSDTRPRGKIRETQYF
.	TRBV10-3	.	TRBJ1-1	TGTGCCATCATGACGGGTCCGAACACTGAAGCTTTCTTT	CAIMTGPNTEAFF
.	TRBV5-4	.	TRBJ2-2	TGTGCCAGCAGCTTGGACTTGAAGCAGGTCGGGGAGCTGTTTTTT	CASSLDLKQVGELFF
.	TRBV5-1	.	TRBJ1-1	TGCGCCAGCAGCTCCCGGACAGTGAACACTGAAGCTTTCTTT	CASSSRTVNTEAFF
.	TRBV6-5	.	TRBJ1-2	TGTGCCAGCAGTTACTCATTGGTTCGAGGGCTTGGCTACACCTTC	CASSYSLVRGLGYTF
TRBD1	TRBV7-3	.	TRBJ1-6	TGTGCCAGCAGCTTGACAGGGTTGGGTAGACCCCTCCACTTT	CASSLTGLGRPLHF
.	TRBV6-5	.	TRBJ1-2	TGTGCCAGCCGGGGGGTGGGCTACACCTTC	CASRGVGYTF
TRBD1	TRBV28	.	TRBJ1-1	TGTGCCAGCAGCACCCCGGGACAGGGGTCGAGAACTGAAGCTTTCTTT	CASSTPGQGSRTEAFF
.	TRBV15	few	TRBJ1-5	TGTGCCACCAGCACTCCAGCCGGGTTAGATCAGCCCCAGCATTTT	CATSTPAGLDQPQHF
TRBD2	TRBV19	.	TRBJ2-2	TGTGCCAGTAGTCCTGGGACTAGCTCGGCCGGGGAGCTGTTTTTT	CASSPGTSSAGELFF
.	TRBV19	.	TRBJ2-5	TGTGCCAGTAGTATAGGGGTACAGGGAGAGGGGACCCAGTACTTC	CASSIGVQGEGTQYF
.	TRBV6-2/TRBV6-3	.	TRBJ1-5	TGTGCCAGCAGTTACTCCAGCAGGAGCAATCAGCCCCAGCATTTT	CASSYSSRSNQPQHF
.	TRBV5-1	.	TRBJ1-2	TGCGCCAGCAGCTTGTCCGACAATAACTATGGCTACACCTTC	CASSLSDNNYGYTF
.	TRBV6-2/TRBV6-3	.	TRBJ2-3	TGTGCCAGCAGTTATCTTTCGGGGGATACGCAGTATTTT	CASSYLSGDTQYF
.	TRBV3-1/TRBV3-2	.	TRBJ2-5	TGTGCCAGCAGCCCTTTCTCTAGCGGAGGGGGAGAGACCCAGTACTTC	CASSPFSSGGGETQYF
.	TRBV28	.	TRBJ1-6	TGTGCCAGCATGCCGGACAGAATTTCACCCCTCCACTTT	CASMPDRISPLHF
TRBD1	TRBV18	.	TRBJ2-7	TGTGCCAGCTCACCGCCGACAGGGACCTACGAGCAGTACTTC	CASSPPTGTYEQYF
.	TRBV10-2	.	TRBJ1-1	TGCGCCAGCAGTGAACAGAGCGGCGGGGAAGCTTTCTTT	CASSEQSGGEAFF
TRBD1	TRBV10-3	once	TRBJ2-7	TGTGCCACTTGGAGGGACAGGGAATACGAGCAGTACTTC	CATWRDREYEQYF
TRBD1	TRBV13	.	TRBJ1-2	TGTGCCAGCAGCTTCTTCCCGGACAGGGGCGATGGCTACACCTTC	CASSFFPDRGDGYTF